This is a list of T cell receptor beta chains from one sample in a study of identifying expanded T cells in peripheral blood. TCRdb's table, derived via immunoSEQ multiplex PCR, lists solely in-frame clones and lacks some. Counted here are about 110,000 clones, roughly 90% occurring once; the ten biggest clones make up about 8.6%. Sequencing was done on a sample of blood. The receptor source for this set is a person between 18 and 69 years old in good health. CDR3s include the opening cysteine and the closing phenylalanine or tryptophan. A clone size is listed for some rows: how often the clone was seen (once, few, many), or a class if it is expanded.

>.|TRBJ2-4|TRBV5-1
CASSLEQTGNKNIQYF
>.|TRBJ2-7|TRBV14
CASSQVGGDNSYEQYF
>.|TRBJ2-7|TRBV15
CATSRGGTGNDEQYF
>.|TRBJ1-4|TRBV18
CASSRYRTGGTNEKLFF
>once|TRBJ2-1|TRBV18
CASSPPPSGYNEQFF
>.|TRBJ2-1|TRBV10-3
CAIRERTSVSLKFF
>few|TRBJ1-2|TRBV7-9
CASSWGQGKDGYTF
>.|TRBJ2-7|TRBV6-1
CASSGQGITYEQYF
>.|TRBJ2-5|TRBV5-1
CASSVWTGRVQETQYF
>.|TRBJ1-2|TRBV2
CASSEPPGNYGYTF
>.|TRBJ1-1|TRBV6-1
CASRTGQGNTEAFF
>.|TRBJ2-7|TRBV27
CASSLGPAAVYEQYF
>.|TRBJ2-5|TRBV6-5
CASSLGHNQETQYF
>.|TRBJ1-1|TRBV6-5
CASSYAPRGDTEAFF
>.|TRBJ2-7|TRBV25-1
CASSVRGQGRGTYEQYF
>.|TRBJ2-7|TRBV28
CASSGSTTGTFNEQYF
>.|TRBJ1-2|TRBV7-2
CASSLGVAGVYGYTF
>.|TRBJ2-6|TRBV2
CASIGANVLTF
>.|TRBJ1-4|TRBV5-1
CASSLAPGGGSNEKLFF
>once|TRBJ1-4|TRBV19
CASSGPGTPFNEKLFF
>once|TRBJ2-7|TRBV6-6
CASRHRDRPYEQYF
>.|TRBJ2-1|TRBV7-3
CASSASGVGNNEQFF
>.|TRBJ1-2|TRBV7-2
CASSLLPNGYTF
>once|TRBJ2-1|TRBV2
CASSEIDEQFF
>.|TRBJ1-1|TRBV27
CASSFGSGGTEAFF
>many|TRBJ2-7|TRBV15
CATSRGDGLADTYEQYF
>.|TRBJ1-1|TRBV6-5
CASTLAGQGEAFF
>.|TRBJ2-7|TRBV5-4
CASSLVLGTGTLRQYF
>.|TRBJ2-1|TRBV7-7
CASSLGIYNEQFF
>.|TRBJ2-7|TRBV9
CASSGVQGYEQYF
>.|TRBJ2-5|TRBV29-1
CSVEGKTGETQYF
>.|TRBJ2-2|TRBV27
CASKREGRGGELFF
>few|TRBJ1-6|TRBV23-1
CASSQSGPPSRPLHF
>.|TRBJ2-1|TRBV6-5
CASNSVAAGENEQFF
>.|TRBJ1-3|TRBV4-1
CASSQGSEGNTIYF
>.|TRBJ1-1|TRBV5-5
CASSWQAVNTEAFF
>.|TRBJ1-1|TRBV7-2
CASSLSWVAAFF
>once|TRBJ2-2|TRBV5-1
CASSLLLAGGPGELFF
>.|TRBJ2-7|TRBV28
CASRKGQGAGEQYF
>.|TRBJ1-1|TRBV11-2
CASSSLGQVIPEAFF
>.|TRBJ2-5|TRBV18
CASSPTGGGETQYF
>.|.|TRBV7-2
CASSLDSSGAYEQYF
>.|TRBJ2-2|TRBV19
CASSARGTSGRVFLAGELFF
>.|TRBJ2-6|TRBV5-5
CASRMSGANVLTF
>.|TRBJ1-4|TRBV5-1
CASSSQGARNEKLFF
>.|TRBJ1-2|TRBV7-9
CASSYDRGGYGYTF
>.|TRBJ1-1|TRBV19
CASDRVGVNTEAFF
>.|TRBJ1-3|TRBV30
CAWSVQERADTIYF
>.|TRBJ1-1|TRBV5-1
CASSLGFERAIEAFF
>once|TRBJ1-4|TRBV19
CASSNYYRPVNEKLFF